One sample yielded the 13 T cell receptor beta chains listed below, sequenced in a study of regulatory T cells in long-lasting Graves disease. The authors built TCR beta libraries using iRepertoire HTBI primers and Arm-PCR of CDR3 regions. MiXCR, run by TCRdb on the multiplex PCR reads, gives a single entry per CDR3 protein. Among hundreds of thousands of distinct CDR3 sequences listed, approximately 15% were seen once. Time point reported: newly diagnosed GD, antithyroid drugs for less than 3 months. Extracted PBMC RNA gave rise to the TCR library. These same records also appear under a second study, on T cells in Graves' hyperthyroidism and ophthalmopathy.

Material: peripheral blood mononuclear cells (PBMCs), obtained at new diagnosis, from a patient treated with antithyroid drugs. These receptors originate from a woman between 25 and 40 years old with Graves disease.

Many counts were recorded for this clonotype. This chain connects TRBV11-2 to TRBJ1-4; the D gene is possibly TRBD1 (6 bases). Germline CDR1 reads SGHAT; CDR2 reads FQNNGV. This CDR3 is 14 amino acids long. V was pared by 4 bases and J by 3 bases, with 9 bases between. The CDR3 loop is CASSSDSSNEKLFF. The CDR3 DNA reads TGTGCCAGCAGCTCGGACAGCTCTAATGAAAAACTGTTTTTT.

This clonotype showed up many times. This chain links TRBV18 with TRBJ1-4; the D is unclear. The CDR3 spans 14 residues. Germline CDR1 KGHSH, CDR2 LQKENI. Trimming removed 2 bases at V and 8 bases at J, with 12 bases between. The CDR3 DNA is TGTGCCAGCTCACCAGCGAGGGCACGGGAAAAACTGTTTTTT. This translates into CASSPARAREKLFF.

This clonotype has a handful of counts. The rearrangement joins TRBV4-1 to TRBJ1-2; 8 positions agree with TRBD1. V trimming: 2 bases; J trimming: 7 bases; junction bases outside the gene matches: 6. Germline CDR1 reads MGHRA; CDR2 reads YSYEKL. The CDR3 totals 14 residues. The CDR3 nucleotides are TGCGCCAGCAGCCAACTTGGACAGGGCGGTGGCTACACCTTC. It encodes CASSQLGQGGGYTF.

The table lists this clonotype with many counts. This chain joins TRBV2 and TRBJ2-5; D remains unclear. The CDR3 length is 13 residues. V was clipped by 6 bases and J by 1 base, with 9 bases between them. Germline V gene lookup returns CDR1 SNHLY and CDR2 FYNNEI. The CDR3 nucleotides read TGTGCCAGCAGGGGCCGAATCCAAGAGACCCAGTACTTC. It translates to CASRGRIQETQYF.

V usage is TRBV7-2 and J usage is TRBJ2-5, with 8 bases identical to TRBD1. V was clipped by 5 bases and J by 5 bases; unmatched bases: 16. The CDR3 runs to 17 residues. Germline CDR1 is SGHTA and CDR2 is FQGNSA. The DNA for the CDR3 is TGTGCCAGCAGCATACGACAGGGGTTTATGAGTTCGGAGACCCAGTACTTC. Translating it yields CASSIRQGFMSSETQYF.

This clonotype was observed a handful of times. The chain combines TRBV9 with TRBJ2-7; D is uncertain. With 0 bases removed from V and 3 bases from J, the gap between germline ends came to 10 bases. CDR3 size: 14 residues. CDR1 is SGDLS and CDR2 is YYNGEE in the germline V gene. Written as DNA, the CDR3 is TGTGCCAGCAGCGTAGACCCTGGGTTCTACGAGCAGTACTTC. It yields the protein CASSVDPGFYEQYF.

The table lists this clonotype with a few counts. This chain links TRBV11-2 with TRBJ2-3; the D gene is possibly TRBD1 (6 bases). The V gene lost 6 bases and the J gene lost 2 bases, with 24 bases spanning the gap. Germline values: CDR1 SGHAT, CDR2 FQNNGV. This CDR3 has 18 residues. The CDR3 here is CASSLKDPRGFYTDTQYF. The CDR3 DNA reads as TGTGCCAGCAGTTTAAAAGACCCCAGGGGTTTTTACACAGATACGCAGTATTTT.

This clonotype was counted at least ten times. This chain joins TRBV6-2 or TRBV6-3 and TRBJ2-7; D might be TRBD2 (5 bases). Per the germline V gene, CDR1 is MNHEY and CDR2 is SVGEGT. The CDR3 consists of 14 residues. V shed 5 bases and J shed 9 bases, with 20 bases lying between them. CDR3 DNA sequence: TGTGCCAGCAGTGAACTGGGTTCAGGAGCGGTGCAGTACTTC. Translation gives CASSELGSGAVQYF.

This clonotype has ten or more counts. The V and J genes are TRBV2 and TRBJ2-3; D remains unclear. V lost 7 bases and J 2 bases, leaving 13 bases between the germline ends. The CDR3 has 14 amino acids. Germline V gene sequence: CDR1 SNHLY, CDR2 FYNNEI. CDR3 residues: CASNFRALTDTQYF. CDR3 DNA: TGTGCCAGCAATTTTCGGGCCCTCACAGATACGCAGTATTTT.

This clonotype was seen at least ten times. The chain couples TRBV27 to TRBJ1-6; D unclear. There are 13 residues in the CDR3. CDR1 is MNHEY and CDR2 is SMNVEV in the germline V gene (reference sequence). V was cut by 4 bases and J by 7 bases, with 8 bases left in between. CDR3 loop: CASSSRPNSPLHF. DNA of the CDR3: TGTGCCAGCAGTTCAAGACCGAATTCACCCCTCCACTTT.

The sample holds a few counts of this clonotype. The chain is built from TRBV6-1 and TRBJ2-1; 7 positions match TRBD1. Germline V CDR1 and CDR2: MNHNS, SASEGT. The CDR3 covers 13 residues. J gave up 8 bases and V 4 bases, and 5 bases lay outside the gene matches. CDR3 region: CASSVEGADEQFF. CDR3 nucleotides: TGTGCCAGCAGTGTTGAGGGGGCAGATGAGCAGTTCTTC.

This clonotype was counted at least ten times. This chain joins TRBV20-1 and TRBJ2-1, with 11 bases fitting TRBD2. CDR3 size: 15 residues. Germline V gives CDR1 DFQATT, CDR2 SNEGSKA (reference sequence). The V gene end was trimmed by 3 bases and the J gene end by 6 bases; junction bases not matched to a gene: 7. As DNA, the CDR3 is TGCAGTGCTAGGCTAGCGGGAGGATGGATCAATGAGCAGTTCTTC. The encoded protein is CSARLAGGWINEQFF.

The chain recombines TRBV7-3 with TRBJ2-2, with 9 bases identical to TRBD1. The V gene's germline CDR1 is SGHTA and CDR2 FQGTGA. V lost 4 bases to trimming and J lost 1 base; unmatched junction nucleotides: 1. The CDR3 has 15 amino acids. DNA for the CDR3: TGTGCCAGCAGCTCGACAGGGGGGAACACCGGGGAGCTGTTTTTT. It encodes CASSSTGGNTGELFF.